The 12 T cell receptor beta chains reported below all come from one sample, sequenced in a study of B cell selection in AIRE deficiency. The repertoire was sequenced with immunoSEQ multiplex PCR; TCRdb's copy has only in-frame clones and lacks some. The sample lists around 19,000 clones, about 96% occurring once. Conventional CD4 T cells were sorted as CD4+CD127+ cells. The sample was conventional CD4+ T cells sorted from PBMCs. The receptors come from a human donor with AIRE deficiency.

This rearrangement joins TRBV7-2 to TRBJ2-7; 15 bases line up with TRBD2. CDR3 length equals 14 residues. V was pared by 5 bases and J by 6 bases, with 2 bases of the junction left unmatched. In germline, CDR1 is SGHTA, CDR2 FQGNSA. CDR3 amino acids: CASSPGLAGGEQYF. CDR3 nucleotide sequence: TGTGCCAGCAGCCCGGGACTAGCGGGAGGCGAGCAGTACTTC.

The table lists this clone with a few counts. The CDR3 nucleotides read TGTGCCAGCAGCCAAGATCGTGGGGAGACCCAGTACTTC. The encoded protein is CASSQDRGETQYF. This sequence joins TRBV14 and TRBJ2-5; D is unclear. CDR3 length: 13 residues. Germline V CDR1 and CDR2: SGHDN, FVKESK. V was shortened by 0 bases and J by 5 bases, with 7 bases between the two germline ends.

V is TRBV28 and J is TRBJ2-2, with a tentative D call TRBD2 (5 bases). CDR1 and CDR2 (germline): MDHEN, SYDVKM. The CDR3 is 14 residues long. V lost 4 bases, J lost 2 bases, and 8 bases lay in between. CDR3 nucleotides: TGTGCCAGCAGTTGGACTCCCAACACCGGGGAGCTGTTTTTT. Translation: CASSWTPNTGELFF.

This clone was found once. CDR3 protein: CASSRPVAGASYNEQFF. The CDR3 DNA follows: TGTGCCAGTAGCCGACCGGTAGCGGGAGCTAGCTACAATGAGCAGTTCTTC. The chain couples TRBV19 to TRBJ2-1, with 9 bases aligning to TRBD2. The CDR3 runs 17 residues. Germline V CDR1 and CDR2: LNHDA, SQIVND (reference sequence). V shed 6 bases and J 3 bases; nucleotides not matched to a gene: 12.

The CDR3 DNA reads TGTGCCAGCAGTCGTGGGACAGGAATCTACGAGCAGTACTTC. It specifies CASSRGTGIYEQYF. This chain connects TRBV6-1 to TRBJ2-7, with 8 nucleotides matching TRBD1. Per the germline V gene, CDR1 is MNHNS and CDR2 is SASEGT. The CDR3 runs 14 residues. The V and J ends lost 5 bases and 3 bases, in that order; junction bases with no gene match: 6.

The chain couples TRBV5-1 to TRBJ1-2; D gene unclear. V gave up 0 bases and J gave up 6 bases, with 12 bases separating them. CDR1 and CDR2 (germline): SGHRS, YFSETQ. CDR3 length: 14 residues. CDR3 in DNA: TGCGCCAGCAGCTTGGTTGCAGGCAACCATGGCTACACCTTC. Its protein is CASSLVAGNHGYTF.

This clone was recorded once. The CDR3 DNA is TGTGCCAGCAGCCCGAAATGGACGGATAACACTGAAGCTTTCTTT. This translates into CASSPKWTDNTEAFF. The chain recombines TRBV7-8 with TRBJ1-1; D call uncertain. Per the germline V gene, CDR1 is SGHVS and CDR2 is FQNEAQ. V lost 5 bases, J lost 2 bases, and 15 bases lay in between. The CDR3 is made up of 15 amino acids.

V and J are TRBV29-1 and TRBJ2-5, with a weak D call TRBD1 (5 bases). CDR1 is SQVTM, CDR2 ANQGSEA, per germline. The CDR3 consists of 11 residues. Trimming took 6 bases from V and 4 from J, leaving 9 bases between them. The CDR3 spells CSVFRGETQYF. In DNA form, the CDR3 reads TGCAGCGTATTTAGGGGAGAGACCCAGTACTTC.

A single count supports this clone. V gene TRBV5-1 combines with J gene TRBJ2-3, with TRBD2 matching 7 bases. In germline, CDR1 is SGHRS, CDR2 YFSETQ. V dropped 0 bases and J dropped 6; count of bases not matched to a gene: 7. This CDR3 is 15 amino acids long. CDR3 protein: CASSLEVGGPDTQYF. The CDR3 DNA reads TGCGCCAGCAGCTTGGAAGTGGGAGGGCCTGATACGCAGTATTTT.

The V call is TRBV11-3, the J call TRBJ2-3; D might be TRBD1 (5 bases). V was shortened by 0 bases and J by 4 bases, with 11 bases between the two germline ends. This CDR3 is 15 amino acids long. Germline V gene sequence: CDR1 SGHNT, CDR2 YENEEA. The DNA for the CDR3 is TGTGCCAGCAGCTTAGAGTCCCAGGGCTCAGATACGCAGTATTTT. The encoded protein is CASSLESQGSDTQYF.

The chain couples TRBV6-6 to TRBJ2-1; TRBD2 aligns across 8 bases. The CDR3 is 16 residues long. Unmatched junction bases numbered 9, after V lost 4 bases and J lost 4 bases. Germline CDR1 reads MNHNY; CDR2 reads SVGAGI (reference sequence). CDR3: CASSSIGTRAYNEQFF. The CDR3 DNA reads TGTGCCAGCAGTTCCATCGGGACTAGGGCATACAATGAGCAGTTCTTC.

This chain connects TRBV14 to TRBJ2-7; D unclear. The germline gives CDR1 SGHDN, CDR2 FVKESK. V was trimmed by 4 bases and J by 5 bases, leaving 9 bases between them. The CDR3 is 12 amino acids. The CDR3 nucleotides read TGTGCCAGCAGCCGCCAATGGAACGAGCAGTACTTC. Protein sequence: CASSRQWNEQYF.